This T cell receptor beta chain was recovered during a study of blood T cell repertoires in COVID-19. Assay used: immunoSEQ multiplex PCR; TCRdb lists only in-frame clones, some missing. The sample contains hundreds of thousands of clones, around 90% of which appear only once. V lost 2 bases and J 3 bases, leaving 11 bases between the germline ends. Germline V gene sequence: CDR1 SGHTA, CDR2 FQGNSA. The CDR3 runs to 15 residues. A single count supports this clone. This chain connects TRBV7-2 to TRBJ1-5; possible D gene TRBD1, 6 bases. The material sequenced was peripheral blood. This clonotype was obtained from a woman aged 18-29 years who had recovered from COVID-19. CDR3 DNA sequence: TGTGCCAGCAGCTTATCAGGGGCTAACAATCAGCCCCAGCATTTT. This codes for CASSLSGANNQPQHF. The entire variable domain, with the rest obtained from reference TRBV7-2 and TRBJ1-5, is as follows: GAGVSQSPSNKVTEKGKDVELRCDPISGHTALYWYRQSLGQGLEFLIYFQGNSAPDKSGLPSDRFSAERTGGSVSTLTIQRTQQEDSAVYLCASSLSGANNQPQHFGDGTRLSIL.